This entry describes one T cell receptor (beta chain). What it binds is not known. TCRdb keeps only in-frame clones here, not all; method: immunoSEQ multiplex PCR. In the table there are some 23,000 clones, 84% of which are singletons. This entry comes from a study of T cells in narcolepsy. Background on the study: Enrolled donors included narcolepsy type 1 or type 2 patients and healthy controls.

Trimming shortened V by 2 bases and J by 3 bases, and 26 bases separated the two germline ends. The CDR3 totals 19 residues. Germline V gene sequence: CDR1 SGHVS, CDR2 FNYEAQ. The study's findings and limits: Some memory CD4+ repertoires had no autoreactive clone sequences. HCRT-specific and TRIB2-specific autoreactive clonotypes appeared among same-patient CSF and blood CD4+ clonotypes. Blood of same and different patients, but not healthy controls, reportedly held recurring autoreactive clonotypes.

The receptor's source is a human donor with narcolepsy. The specimen was CD45RA- memory CD4+ T cells from PBMCs. V is TRBV7-6 and J is TRBJ2-7; TRBD1 might be the D (6 bases). The CDR3 sequence is CASSLIPPGFGGQNYEQYF. CDR3 in DNA: TGTGCCAGCAGCTTAATTCCCCCGGGGTTTGGTGGACAGAACTACGAGCAGTACTTC.